This T cell receptor beta chain was sequenced during a study of T cells after yellow fever vaccination. The authors made TCR cDNA by 5'RACE template switching, adding a universal primer site and UMIs. TCRdb used MiXCR to reprocess the 5' RACE reads, holding one entry per CDR3 protein. The repertoire holds roughly 400,000 distinct CDR3 sequences, with 18% as singletons. In this sample, this clonotype turned up a few times. Antigen unknown. V lost 3 bases to trimming and J lost 8 bases, with 19 bases between them. This CDR3 comprises 15 residues. Germline CDR1 MDHEN, CDR2 SYDVKM. Study-level results: Post-booster samples contained most primary-vaccination clones (approximately 96% CD4, about 87% CD8).

This sequence joins TRBV28 and TRBJ1-2; possible D gene TRBD1, 6 bases. The TCR comes from a man between 18 and 35 years old who received the YFV17D yellow fever vaccine. The sequencing here drew on PBMCs, taken before the yellow fever booster vaccination. The CDR3 region is CASSFILRGNGGYTF. CDR3 DNA: TGTGCCAGCAGTTTTATCCTGAGGGGGAATGGCGGCTACACCTTC.